The present T cell receptor beta chain was sequenced within a study of shared T cell receptors in the human thymus. Trimming took 8 bases from V and 8 from J; bases not matched to a gene: 15. There are 16 residues in the CDR3. Per germline, CDR1 MDHEN and CDR2 SYDVKM. The protocol was immunoSEQ multiplex PCR, while the TCRdb copy is restricted to in-frame clones and leaves out a portion. The table has about 380,000 clones, over 90% seen once. This sequence originates from a human donor. The sequencing sample was made of thymocytes. The V call is TRBV28, the J call TRBJ2-2, with 9 bases lining up with TRBD1. CDR3 sequence: CASGTGGQGYYGELFF. CDR3 coding DNA: TGTGCCAGCGGGACAGGAGGACAGGGGTATTATGGGGAGCTGTTTTTT.